This T cell receptor beta chain was sequenced in a study of blood T cell repertoires in COVID-19. The V segment lost 2 bases and the J segment 4 bases; nucleotides outside the gene matches: 3. CDR3 length equals 15 residues. From germline, CDR1 is PRHDT and CDR2 FYEKMQ (reference sequence). Using immunoSEQ multiplex PCR, the repertoire was profiled, and TCRdb retains in-frame clones only, with some absent. Altogether approximately 170,000 clones are present, under 85% being singletons, with the ten largest covering 5.5% to 8%. The specimen sequenced was peripheral blood. This rearrangement joins TRBV13 to TRBJ2-1, with 9 positions matching TRBD2. This TCR derives from a man older than 75 with COVID-19, enrolled during active disease. Here the CDR3 reads CASSLPGLAYNEQFF. CDR3 DNA sequence: TGTGCCAGCAGCTTACCGGGACTAGCTTACAATGAGCAGTTCTTC.